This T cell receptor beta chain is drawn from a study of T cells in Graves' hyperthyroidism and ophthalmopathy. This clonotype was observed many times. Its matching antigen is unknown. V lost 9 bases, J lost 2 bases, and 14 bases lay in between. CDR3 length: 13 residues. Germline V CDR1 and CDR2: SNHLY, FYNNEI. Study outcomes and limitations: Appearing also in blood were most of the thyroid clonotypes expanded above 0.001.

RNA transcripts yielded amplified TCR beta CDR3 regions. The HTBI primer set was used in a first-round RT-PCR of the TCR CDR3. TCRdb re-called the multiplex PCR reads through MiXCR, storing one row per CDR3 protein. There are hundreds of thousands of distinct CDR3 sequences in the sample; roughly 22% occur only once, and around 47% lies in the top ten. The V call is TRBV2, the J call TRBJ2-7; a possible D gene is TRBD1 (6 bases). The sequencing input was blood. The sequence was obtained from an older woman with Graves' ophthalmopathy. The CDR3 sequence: CARERQVTYEQYF. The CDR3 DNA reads TGTGCCAGGGAGAGACAGGTGACCTACGAGCAGTACTTC.